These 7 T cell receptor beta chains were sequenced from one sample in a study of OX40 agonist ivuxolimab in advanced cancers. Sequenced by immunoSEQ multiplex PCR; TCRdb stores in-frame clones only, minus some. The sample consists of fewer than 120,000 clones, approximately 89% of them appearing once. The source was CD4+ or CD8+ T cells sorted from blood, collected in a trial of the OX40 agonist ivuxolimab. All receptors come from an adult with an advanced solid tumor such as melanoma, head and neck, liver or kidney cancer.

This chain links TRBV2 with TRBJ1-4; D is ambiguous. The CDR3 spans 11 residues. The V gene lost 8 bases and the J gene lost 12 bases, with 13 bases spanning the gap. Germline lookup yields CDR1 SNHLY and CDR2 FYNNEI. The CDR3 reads CASRGLGELFF. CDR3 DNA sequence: TGTGCCAGCCGAGGCCTTGGGGAACTGTTTTTT.

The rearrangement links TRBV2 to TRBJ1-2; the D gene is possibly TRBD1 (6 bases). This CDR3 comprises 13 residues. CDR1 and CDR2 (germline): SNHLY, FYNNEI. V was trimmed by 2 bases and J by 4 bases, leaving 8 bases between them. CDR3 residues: CASSERGSYGYTF. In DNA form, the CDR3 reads TGTGCCAGCAGTGAAAGGGGGTCCTATGGCTACACCTTC.

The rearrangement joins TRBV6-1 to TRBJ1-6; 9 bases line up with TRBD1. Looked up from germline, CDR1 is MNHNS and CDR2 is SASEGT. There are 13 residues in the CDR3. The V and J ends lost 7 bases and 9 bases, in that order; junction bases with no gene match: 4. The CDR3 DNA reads TGTGCCAGCACACAGGGGGCGGTTTCACCCCTCCACTTT. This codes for CASTQGAVSPLHF.

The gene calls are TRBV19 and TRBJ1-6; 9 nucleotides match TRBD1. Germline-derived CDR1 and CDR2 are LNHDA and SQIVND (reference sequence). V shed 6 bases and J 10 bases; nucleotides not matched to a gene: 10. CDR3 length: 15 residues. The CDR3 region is CASSATWTGESPLHF. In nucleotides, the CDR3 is TGTGCCAGTAGCGCTACATGGACAGGGGAATCACCCCTCCACTTT.

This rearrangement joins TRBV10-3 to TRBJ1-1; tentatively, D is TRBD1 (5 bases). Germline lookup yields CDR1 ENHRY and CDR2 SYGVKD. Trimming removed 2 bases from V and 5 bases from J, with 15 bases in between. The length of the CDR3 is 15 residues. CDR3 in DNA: TGTGCCATCAGTGAGCGGGGGAGGGGTTGGACTGAAGCTTTCTTT. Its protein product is CAISERGRGWTEAFF.

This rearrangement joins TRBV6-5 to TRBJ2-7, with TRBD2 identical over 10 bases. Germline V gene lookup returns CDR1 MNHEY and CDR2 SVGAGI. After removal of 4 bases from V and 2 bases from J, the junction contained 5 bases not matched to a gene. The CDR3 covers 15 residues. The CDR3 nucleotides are TGTGCCAGCAGTTCCTCCGGGACTAGCGCCTACGAGCAGTACTTC. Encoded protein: CASSSSGTSAYEQYF.

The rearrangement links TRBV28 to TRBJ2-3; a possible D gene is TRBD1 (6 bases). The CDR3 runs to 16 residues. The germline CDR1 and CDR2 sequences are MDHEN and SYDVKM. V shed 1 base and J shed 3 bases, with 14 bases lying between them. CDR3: CASSLSGVEGTDTQYF. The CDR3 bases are TGTGCCAGCAGTTTATCAGGGGTCGAAGGAACAGATACGCAGTATTTT.